Listed below are T cell receptor beta chains from one sample, sequenced in a study of coeliac disease. Generated by immunoSEQ multiplex PCR, the TCRdb table keeps only in-frame clones and is missing some. The sample has over 8,000 clones; 57% are singletons. Sequencing was carried out using intraepithelial lymphocytes from the gut. Receptors were obtained from a woman aged 55 to 70 with celiac disease. CDR3s leave out the opening cysteine and the closing phenylalanine or tryptophan. The order of the fields is J gene, V gene, CDR3 protein.

>TRBJ2-5|TRBV5-1
ASSGTAQETQY
>TRBJ2-7|TRBV6-5
ASSATGTGYYEQY
>TRBJ2-1|TRBV2
ASSEARLYNEQF
>TRBJ1-2|TRBV6-5
ASSLSGVEGYT
>TRBJ2-1|TRBV12-5
ASGLGGYEQF
>TRBJ2-1|TRBV2
ASSSGGVGGDQF
>TRBJ2-7|TRBV28
ASSWPHTSSYEQY
>TRBJ2-7|TRBV5-1
ASRHLGTVDEQY
>TRBJ1-4|TRBV27
ASSFFARQGSEKLF
>TRBJ1-1|TRBV5-1
ASSQTPGQGRAEAF
>TRBJ1-1|TRBV2
ASPIRNMNTEAF
>TRBJ2-5|TRBV2
ASRNGGEGTQY
>TRBJ1-2|TRBV7-6
ASSSSPGPDGYT
>TRBJ2-3|TRBV19
ASSTGTSSTDTQY
>TRBJ2-1|TRBV18
ASSPRVVGNEQF
>TRBJ1-4|TRBV28
ASSLWTGGTSDEKLF
>TRBJ1-3|TRBV7-9
ASSPGGMGVLSGNTIY
>TRBJ2-1|TRBV27
ASRPSGTSPYEQF
>TRBJ2-2|TRBV6-5
ASSYSMGGETGELF
>TRBJ1-4|TRBV9
ASSLGQAGVWNEKLF
>TRBJ1-5|TRBV2
ASSRDRINQPQH
>TRBJ2-7|TRBV27
ASSLASGVVEQY
>TRBJ1-2|TRBV5-4
ASRQPGQGNYGYT
>TRBJ1-4|TRBV9
ASATGDSEKLF
>TRBJ1-1|TRBV27
ASSSRDSPMNTEAF
>TRBJ1-6|TRBV4-3
ASSQDKGHYNSPLH
>TRBJ2-1|TRBV15
ATSSRQGFHNEQF
>TRBJ1-2|TRBV19
ASSHSGTYGYT
>TRBJ1-4|TRBV6-1
ASSEGTGTSEKLF
>TRBJ2-2|TRBV11-3
ASSPGRLGELF
>TRBJ2-7|TRBV27
ASDRDREAYEQY
>TRBJ1-2|TRBV7-6
ASSLGPGGESYT
>TRBJ2-7|TRBV6-1
ASTGTYEQY
>TRBJ1-4|TRBV29-1
SVEPLTGANEKLF
>TRBJ2-2|TRBV7-3
ASSIGSRGPHTGELF
>TRBJ2-2|TRBV29-1
SVVSSNTGELF
>TRBJ2-7|TRBV18
ASSGQRNYEQY
>TRBJ1-1|TRBV6-5
ASTDPAGQGTEAF
>TRBJ1-1|TRBV28
ASSLRTGYTEAF
>TRBJ1-5|TRBV6-5
ASSPSARNQPQH
>TRBJ1-4|TRBV29-1
SVGQGAKLF
>TRBJ2-7|TRBV7-9
ASSVTSGRSSYEQY
>TRBJ1-6|TRBV7-6
ASSLGGMVGPLH
>TRBJ2-1|TRBV5-4
ASSSLGQSSYNEQF
>TRBJ2-3|TRBV27
ASSWDRVSGTDTQY
>TRBJ1-1|TRBV19
ASSIWPNTEAF
>TRBJ2-5|TRBV15
ATMSVGGSETQY
>TRBJ2-3|TRBV11-2
ASSSRTSGNTDTQY
>TRBJ1-5|TRBV28
ASSFPSTGIYQPQH
>TRBJ2-1|TRBV7-6
ASSFQTSGKNEQF
>TRBJ2-7|TRBV18
ASSPPRESSREQY